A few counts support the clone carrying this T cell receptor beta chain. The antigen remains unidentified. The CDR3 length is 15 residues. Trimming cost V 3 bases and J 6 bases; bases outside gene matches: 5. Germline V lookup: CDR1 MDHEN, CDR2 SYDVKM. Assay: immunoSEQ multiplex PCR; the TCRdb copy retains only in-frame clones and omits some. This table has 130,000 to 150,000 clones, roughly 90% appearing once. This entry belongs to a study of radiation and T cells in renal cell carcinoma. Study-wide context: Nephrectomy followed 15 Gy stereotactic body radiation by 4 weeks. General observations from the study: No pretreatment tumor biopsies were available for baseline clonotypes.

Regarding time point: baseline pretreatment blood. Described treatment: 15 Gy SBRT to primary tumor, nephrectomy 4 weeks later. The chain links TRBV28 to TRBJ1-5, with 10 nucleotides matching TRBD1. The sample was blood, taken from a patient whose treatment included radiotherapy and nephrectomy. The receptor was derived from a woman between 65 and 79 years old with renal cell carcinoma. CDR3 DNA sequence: TGTGCCAGCAGTTTGTCGACAGGGGGCTTTCAGCCCCAGCATTTT. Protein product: CASSLSTGGFQPQHF.